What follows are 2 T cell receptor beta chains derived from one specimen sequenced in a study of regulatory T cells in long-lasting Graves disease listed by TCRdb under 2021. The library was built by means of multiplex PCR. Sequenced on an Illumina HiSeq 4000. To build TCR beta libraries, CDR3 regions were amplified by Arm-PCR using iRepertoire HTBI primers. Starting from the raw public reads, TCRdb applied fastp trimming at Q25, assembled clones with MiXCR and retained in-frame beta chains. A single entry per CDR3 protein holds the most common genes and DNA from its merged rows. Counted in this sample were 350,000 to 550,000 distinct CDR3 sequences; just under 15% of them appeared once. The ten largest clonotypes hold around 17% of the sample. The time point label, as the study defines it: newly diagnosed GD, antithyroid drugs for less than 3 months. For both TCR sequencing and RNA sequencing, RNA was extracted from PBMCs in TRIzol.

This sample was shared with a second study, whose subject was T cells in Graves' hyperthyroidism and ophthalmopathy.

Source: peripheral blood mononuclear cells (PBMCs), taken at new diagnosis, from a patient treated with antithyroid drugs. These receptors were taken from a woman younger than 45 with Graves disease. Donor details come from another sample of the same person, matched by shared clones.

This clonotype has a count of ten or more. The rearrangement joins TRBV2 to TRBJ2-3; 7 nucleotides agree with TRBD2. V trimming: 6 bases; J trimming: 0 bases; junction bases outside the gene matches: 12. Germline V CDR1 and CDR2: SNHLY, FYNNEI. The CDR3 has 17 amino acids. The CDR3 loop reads CASSVVRLADSTDTQYF. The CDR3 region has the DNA TGTGCCAGCAGCGTCGTTCGGCTAGCGGATAGCACAGATACGCAGTATTTT.

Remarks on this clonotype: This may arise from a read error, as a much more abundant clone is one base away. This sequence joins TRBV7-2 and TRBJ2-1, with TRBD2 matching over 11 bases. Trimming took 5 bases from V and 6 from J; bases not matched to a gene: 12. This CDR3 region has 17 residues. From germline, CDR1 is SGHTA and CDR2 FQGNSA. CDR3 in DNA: TGTGCCAGCAGCACACCTACTAGCGGGAGTGCCTGCAATGAGCAGTTCTTC. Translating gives CASSTPTSGSACNEQFF.